This T cell receptor (beta chain) was recovered during a study of blood T cells in healthy people across ages. Healthy Caucasians from Russia aged about 6 to 100 served as donors. Total RNA extracted from each sample amounted to at least 5.5 micrograms. Per germline, CDR1 SGHTA and CDR2 FQGNSA. This CDR3 is built from 15 residues. Unmatched junction bases numbered 10, after V lost 5 bases and J lost 6 bases. Using a J-beta primer mix together with a sample-barcoded 5' primer, a second PCR was run for about 7 to 12 cycles. All cDNA molecules were each tagged by a template-switch adaptor with 12 random nucleotides. TCRdb fed the 5' RACE reads into MiXCR, producing one record per CDR3 protein. The sample consists of 1.5 million to 2 million distinct CDR3 sequences, 28% of them appearing once.

V is TRBV7-2 and J is TRBJ2-1; 7 nucleotides agree with TRBD2. The clonotype originates from a woman aged 25 to 39 in good health. Sequencing was done on a sample of blood. The CDR3 coding sequence is TGTGCCAGCAGCCGTACTTCCCCGGGGGGCAATGAGCAGTTCTTC. This sequence encodes CASSRTSPGGNEQFF.